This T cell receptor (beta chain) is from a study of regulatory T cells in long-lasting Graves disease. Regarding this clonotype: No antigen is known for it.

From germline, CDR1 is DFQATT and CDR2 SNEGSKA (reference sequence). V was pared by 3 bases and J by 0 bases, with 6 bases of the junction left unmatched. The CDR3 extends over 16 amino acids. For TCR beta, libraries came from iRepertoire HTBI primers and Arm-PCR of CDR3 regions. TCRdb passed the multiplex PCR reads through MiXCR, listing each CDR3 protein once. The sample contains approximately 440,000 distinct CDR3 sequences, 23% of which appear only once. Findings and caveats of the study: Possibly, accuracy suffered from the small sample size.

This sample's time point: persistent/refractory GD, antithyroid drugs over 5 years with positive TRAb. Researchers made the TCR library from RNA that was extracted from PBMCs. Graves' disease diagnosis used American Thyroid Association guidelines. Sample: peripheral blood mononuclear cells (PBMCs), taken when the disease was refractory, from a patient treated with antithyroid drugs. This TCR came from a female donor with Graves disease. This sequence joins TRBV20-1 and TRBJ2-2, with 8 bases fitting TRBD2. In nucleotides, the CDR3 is TGCAGTGCTAGGAATAGCGGGGTCGCGAACACCGGGGAGCTGTTTTTT. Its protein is CSARNSGVANTGELFF.